This T cell receptor (beta chain) was documented in a study of sequential checkpoint blockade in melanoma. Treatment specified: randomized to nivolumab then ipilimumab (arm A) or the reverse (arm B). The CDR3 covers 18 residues. V gave up 6 bases and J gave up 7 bases, with 28 bases separating them. Looked up from germline, CDR1 is MNHEY and CDR2 is SMNVEV (reference sequence). Assay used: immunoSEQ multiplex PCR; TCRdb lists only in-frame clones, some missing. The top ten clones hold around 30% of a sample with around 16,000 clones, approximately 80% of them seen once. This clonotype originated in a human donor with melanoma. The sequences come from CD8+ T cells sorted from blood (inferred from file names), collected from a patient given nivolumab and ipilimumab in sequence. The gene calls are TRBV27 and TRBJ2-1; perhaps TRBD2 as D (6 bases). The CDR3 loop is CASSPHPFGGNSGNEQFF. The DNA for the CDR3 is TGTGCCAGCAGCCCTCACCCCTTTGGGGGGAATAGCGGTAATGAGCAGTTCTTC.